These 8 T cell receptor beta chains came from one sample sequenced in a study of T-cell memory formation after mild COVID-19. In TCRdb, the 5' RACE reads were re-called with MiXCR into one record per CDR3 protein. The sample yields 280,000 or so distinct CDR3 sequences, 8% to 9% seen once. Input material: PBMCs or a T cell subset sorted from them (not recorded which). Receptors were obtained from a man in his late teens or twenties who had mild COVID-19 (a few samples of this study predate the infection). Cell type and time point are not known.

V usage is TRBV20-1 and J usage is TRBJ2-1; no reliable D call. The CDR3 totals 17 residues. With 1 base removed from V and 0 bases from J, the gap between germline ends came to 16 bases. The germline V gene has CDR1 DFQATT and CDR2 SNEGSKA (reference sequence). The CDR3 here is CSARAISWKSSYNEQFF. The CDR3 coding sequence is TGCAGTGCTAGAGCCATAAGCTGGAAGAGCTCCTACAATGAGCAGTTCTTC.

This clonotype came up many times. This rearrangement joins TRBV7-2 to TRBJ1-1; 7 bases line up with TRBD1. The V and J ends lost 6 bases and 1 base, in that order; junction bases with no gene match: 11. In germline, CDR1 is SGHTA, CDR2 FQGNSA. The CDR3 consists of 16 residues. The CDR3 DNA reads TGTGCCAGCAGTCCCCGAAGGGGGCTGACGAACACTGAAGCTTTCTTT. Its translation: CASSPRRGLTNTEAFF.

The gene calls are TRBV7-2 and TRBJ1-5, with D possibly matching TRBD1 (5 bases). CDR1 is SGHTA, CDR2 FQGNSA, per germline. V shed 6 bases and J shed 0 bases, with 12 bases lying between them. The CDR3 covers 15 residues. CDR3 in DNA: TGTGCCAGCAGTCCAGGGCGATATAGCAATCAGCCCCAGCATTTT. This codes for CASSPGRYSNQPQHF.

V is TRBV12-5 and J is TRBJ1-1, with D possibly matching TRBD1 (5 bases). Between the trimmed V and J ends, which lost 2 bases and 4 bases, there was a span of 11 bases. Per germline, CDR1 LGHNT and CDR2 FRNRAP. This CDR3 contains 14 residues. The CDR3 sequence: CASGLRQGITEAFF. CDR3 nucleotides: TGTGCTAGTGGTTTGCGTCAGGGAATCACTGAAGCTTTCTTT.

The rearrangement links TRBV20-1 to TRBJ1-2; no firm D call. In germline, CDR1 is DFQATT, CDR2 SNEGSKA (reference sequence). The V gene lost 3 bases and the J gene lost 4 bases, with 9 bases spanning the gap. The CDR3 extends over 12 amino acids. This CDR3 reads CSASGKSYGYTF. Here the CDR3 DNA reads TGCAGTGCTAGTGGCAAGAGCTATGGCTACACCTTC.

This clonotype has just a few counts. The chain joins TRBV19 to TRBJ2-5, with TRBD1 as a possible D gene (5 bases). CDR3 length equals 14 residues. V lost 3 bases and J lost 5, with 13 bases in between. Germline V CDR1 and CDR2: LNHDA, SQIVND (reference sequence). This CDR3 is CASSIGWGRETQYF. CDR3 coding DNA: TGTGCCAGTAGTATCGGGTGGGGCCGGGAGACCCAGTACTTC. Variable domain in full (rest from reference TRBV19 and TRBJ2-5): DGGITQSPKYLFRKEGQNVTLSCEQNLNHDAMYWYRQDPGQGLRLIYYSQIVNDFQKGDIAEGYSVSREKKESFPLTVTSAQKNPTAFYLCASSIGWGRETQYFGPGTRLLVL.

This clonotype appeared many times. The chain uses TRBV5-1 and TRBJ2-1; D ambiguous. The germline V gene has CDR1 SGHRS and CDR2 YFSETQ. V lost 0 bases and J lost 6, with 7 bases in between. This CDR3 is 13 amino acids long. DNA for the CDR3: TGCGCCAGCAGCTTGGCCGACCGCAATGAGCAGTTCTTC. This gives the protein CASSLADRNEQFF.

This clonotype occurred a few times. The rearrangement joins TRBV4-2 to TRBJ1-5; D gene uncertain. This CDR3 region has 17 residues. V was pared by 4 bases and J by 0 bases, with 16 bases between. Germline lookup yields CDR1 LGHNA and CDR2 YNFKEQ. CDR3 loop: CASSLGLGAYSNQPQHF. CDR3 coding DNA: TGTGCCAGCAGCCTAGGATTGGGAGCCTATAGCAATCAGCCCCAGCATTTT.